One and the same sample provided the 17 T cell receptor beta chains below, sequenced in a study of T cell clonality in common variable immunodeficiency. Assay used: immunoSEQ multiplex PCR; TCRdb lists only in-frame clones, some missing. The sample was found to contain 40,000 to 50,000 clones, and every one recurs. Sample: peripheral blood mononuclear cells. Receptors originate from a person between 18 and 75 years old in good health.

This clone was seen at least ten times. The CDR3 end lies 3 residues beyond the end of the read and is filled in from the germline J gene. The rearrangement joins TRBV20-1 to TRBJ2-3, with 8 bases fitting TRBD1. The CDR3 loop spans 15 amino acids. Germline loops: CDR1 DFQATT, CDR2 SNEGSKA (reference sequence). With V trimmed by 3 bases and J by 7 bases, 12 bases remained unmatched. The CDR3 sequence: CSASTGGRITYTQYF. The covered CDR3 bases are TGCAGTGCTAGTACAGGGGGGAGGATCACGTATACG.

This clone was counted ten times or more. The observed sequence ends 3 residues before the CDR3 terminus, with the missing tail filled in from the germline J gene. This sequence joins TRBV5-4 and TRBJ2-7; D remains ambiguous. Trimming shortened V by 5 bases and J by 4 bases, and 19 bases separated the two germline ends. CDR3 size: 15 residues. CDR1 is SGHNT and CDR2 is YYREEE in the germline V gene (reference sequence). The covered CDR3 bases are TGTGCCAGCAGTAGTAACCCTTCCCCATTATACGAG. Its translation: CASSSNPSPLYE. The whole CDR3 reads CASSSNPSPLYEQYF.

This clone was detected many times. The DNA ends 3 residues before the CDR3 does, and the rest of the CDR3 is filled in from the germline J gene. The rearrangement links TRBV10-3 to TRBJ1-5, with D perhaps TRBD1 (5 bases). This CDR3 region has 14 residues. CDR1 ENHRY and CDR2 SYGVKD come from the germline V gene. Incomplete CDR3 DNA: TGTGGCGCCGGGGGGGACGGGGGCAATCAGCCC. Its translation: CGAGGDGGNQP. The whole CDR3 region reads CGAGGDGGNQPQHF.

This clone came up many times. The read comes to an end 3 residues before the CDR3 does, leaving the germline J gene to fill in the end. The rearrangement uses TRBV10-2 and TRBJ2-5; 7 positions agree with TRBD1. With V trimmed by 8 bases and J by 5 bases, 5 bases remained unmatched. The CDR3 has 12 residues. The germline gives CDR1 WSHSY, CDR2 SAAADI. The CDR3 sequence is CASWDSWETQYF. The part of the CDR3 DNA that was read is TGCGCCAGCTGGGACAGTTGGGAGACC.

This clone came up many times. The CDR3 loop reads CASTERVQGNQPQHF. Partial CDR3 DNA: TGTGCCAGCACCGAGAGGGTGCAGGGCAATCAGCCC. The genes are TRBV2 and TRBJ1-5; no clear D. With the read ending 3 residues before the CDR3 end, the germline J gene is used to fill in that end. The CDR3 runs to 15 residues. Trimming removed 7 bases from V and 2 bases from J, with 15 bases in between. Germline V gene data show CDR1 as SNHLY and CDR2 as FYNNEI.

This clone was seen repeatedly, ten times or more. The CDR3 end is not reached by the read, which stops 3 residues before it; the germline J gene fills it in. The J gene is TRBJ2-3, the V gene TRBV5-1; TRBD1 agrees at 10 bases. Germline CDR1 reads SGHRS; CDR2 reads YFSETQ. This CDR3 contains 15 residues. J was trimmed by 5 bases and V by 0 bases; bases with no gene match: 3. This CDR3 reads CASSLDGQGGDTQYF. The covered CDR3 bases are TGCGCCAGCAGCTTGGATGGACAGGGGGGAGATACG.

In its sample, this clone was seen many times. From the germline J gene comes the end of the CDR3, since the read stops 3 residues before it. The V gene is TRBV18, the J gene TRBJ2-5, with 9 bases that match TRBD1. Germline V gene lookup returns CDR1 KGHSH and CDR2 LQKENI. CDR3 length: 15 residues. V lost 5 bases to trimming and J lost 2 bases; unmatched junction nucleotides: 6. Partial CDR3 DNA: TGTGCCAGCTCATCATCCGGGACAGGGCAAGAGACC. This translates into CASSSSGTGQET. The complete CDR3 reads CASSSSGTGQETQYF.

Many counts were recorded for this clone. Sequencing ends 3 residues short of the CDR3 end; the germline J gene provides the rest. The V gene is TRBV20-1, the J gene TRBJ2-7; weak D call: TRBD1 (7 bases). Looked up from germline, CDR1 is DFQATT and CDR2 is SNEGSKA (reference sequence). The CDR3 extends over 14 amino acids. V lost 0 bases to trimming and J lost 5 bases, with 14 bases between them. The CDR3 DNA, read in part, is TGCAGTGCTAGAGACAAGACAGGGAGGAACGAG. The encoded protein is CSARDKTGRNE. The full CDR3 protein reads CSARDKTGRNEQYF.

A remark on this clone: Read data end 3 residues before the CDR3 end; the end is taken from the germline J gene. This chain uses TRBV7-9 with TRBJ1-2, with a tentative D call TRBD1 (5 bases). The CDR3 loop spans 15 amino acids. Germline CDR1 SEHNR, CDR2 FQNEAQ (reference sequence). The CDR3 sequence: CASSFGRGVTYDYTF. CDR3 DNA (partial): TGTGCCAGCAGCTTCGGGCGGGGGGTAACCTACGAC.

This clone came up many times. The read ends 3 residues early relative to the CDR3; the germline J gene fills the gap. The V gene is TRBV6-1, the J gene TRBJ1-2; 7 bases line up with TRBD1. Germline values: CDR1 MNHNS, CDR2 SASEGT. After removal of 3 bases from V and 7 bases from J, the junction contained 5 bases not matched to a gene. The CDR3 is 13 amino acids. The CDR3 loop is CASSDDRELGYTF. The sequenced CDR3 bases are TGTGCCAGCAGTGACGACAGGGAACTTGGC.

On this clone itself: The read falls 3 residues short of the CDR3 end, and the missing part is taken from the germline J gene. This chain joins TRBV7-2 and TRBJ1-1; the D is unclear. CDR1 SGHTA and CDR2 FQGNSA come from the germline V gene. The CDR3 is 14 residues long. The sequenced CDR3 bases are TGTGCCAGCAGCCATCCGGGATTCGAACGGGGA. It translates to CASSHPGFERG. The entire CDR3 protein is CASSHPGFERGAFF.

This clone came up many times. The read halts 3 residues ahead of the CDR3 end, with the missing end drawn from the germline J gene. This chain uses TRBV7-8 with TRBJ1-2, with D possibly matching TRBD1 (6 bases). Germline V CDR1 and CDR2: SGHVS, FQNEAQ. This CDR3 region has 14 residues. V was cut by 5 bases and J by 6 bases, with 16 bases left in between. The sequenced part of the CDR3 DNA is TGTGCCAGCAGCCACCGATCAGGGGCAAATGGC. Translation: CASSHRSGANG. The CDR3, in full, reads CASSHRSGANGYTF.

This clone showed up many times. The sequenced part of the CDR3 DNA is TGTGCCATCAGTGAAACTAGCGGGGGGGCACAGACG. Encoded protein: CAISETSGGAQT. The full CDR3 protein reads CAISETSGGAQTQYF. V is TRBV10-3 and J is TRBJ2-3; the match to TRBD2 covers 13 bases. The CDR3 goes on 3 residues after the read ends, and that part is filled in from the germline J gene. Germline values: CDR1 ENHRY, CDR2 SYGVKD. The CDR3 consists of 15 residues.

This clone was observed many times. The observed sequence ends 3 residues before the CDR3 terminus, with the missing tail filled in from the germline J gene. The chain carries TRBV12-3 or TRBV12-4 and TRBJ2-2; 8 bases match TRBD2. CDR3 length: 13 amino acids. Germline trimming cut 5 bases from V and 6 bases from J; bases unmatched to any gene: 2. The CDR3 DNA, read in part, is TGTGCCAGCAGTAAAGCGGGGGCCGGGGAG. As protein: CASSKAGAGE. The entire CDR3 sequence reads CASSKAGAGELFF.

This clone showed up just a few times. The missing CDR3 end, 3 residues past where the read stops, is filled in from the germline J gene. The genes are TRBV6-1 and TRBJ1-4; 10 bases are a match to TRBD1. Germline loops: CDR1 MNHNS, CDR2 SASEGT. The CDR3 contains 15 residues. Incomplete CDR3 DNA: TGTGCCAGCAGTGGGGGACAGGGGAAAAGTTCACCA. Its protein product is CASSGGQGKSSP. The whole CDR3 region reads CASSGGQGKSSPLFF.

This clone occurred a few times. With the read ending 3 residues before the CDR3 end, the germline J gene is used to fill in that end. The chain links TRBV18 to TRBJ1-2, with D unclear. The CDR3 consists of 15 residues. CDR1 is KGHSH and CDR2 is LQKENI in the germline V gene. The CDR3 is CASSSRGGLAYDYTF. The sequenced CDR3 bases are TGTGCCAGCTCAAGTCGGGGAGGGTTGGCCTACGAC.

In the case of this clone: The read terminates 3 residues ahead of where the CDR3 ends, so the germline J gene completes it. V gene TRBV19 combines with J gene TRBJ1-2, with 8 bases lining up with TRBD1. The CDR3 spans 16 residues. Germline CDR1 is LNHDA and CDR2 is SQIVND (reference sequence). CDR3 loop: CASSTQTGGVRDDYTF. CDR3 DNA (partial): TGTGCCAGTAGTACGCAAACAGGGGGAGTTCGGGATGAC.